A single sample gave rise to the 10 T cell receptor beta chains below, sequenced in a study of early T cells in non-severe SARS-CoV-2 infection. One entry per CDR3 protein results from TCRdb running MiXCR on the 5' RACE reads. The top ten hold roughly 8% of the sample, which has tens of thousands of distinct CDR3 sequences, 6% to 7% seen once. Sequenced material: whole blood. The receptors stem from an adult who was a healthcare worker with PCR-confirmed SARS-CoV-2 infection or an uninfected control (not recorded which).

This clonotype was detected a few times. DNA for the CDR3: TGCGCCAGCAGTGATGTAGGACAGTCCTCCTACGAGCAGTACTTC. This translates into CASSDVGQSSYEQYF. The V gene is TRBV10-2, the J gene TRBJ2-7; maybe TRBD1 (6 bases). The CDR3 covers 15 residues. CDR1 WSHSY and CDR2 SAAADI come from the germline V gene. The V end lost 3 bases, the J end lost 0 bases, and 12 bases lay between the germline ends.

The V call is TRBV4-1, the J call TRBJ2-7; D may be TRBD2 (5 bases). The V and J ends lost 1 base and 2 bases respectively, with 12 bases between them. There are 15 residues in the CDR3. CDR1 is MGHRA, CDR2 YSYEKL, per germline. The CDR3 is CASSQVAAVPYEQYF. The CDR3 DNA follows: TGCGCCAGCAGCCAAGTCGCAGCGGTTCCCTACGAGCAGTACTTC.

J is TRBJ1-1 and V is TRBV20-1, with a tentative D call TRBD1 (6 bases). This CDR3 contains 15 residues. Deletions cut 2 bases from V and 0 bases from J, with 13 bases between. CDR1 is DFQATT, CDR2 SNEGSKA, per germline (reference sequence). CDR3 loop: CSARKPGQMNTEAFF. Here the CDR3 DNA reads TGCAGTGCTAGAAAGCCCGGACAGATGAACACTGAAGCTTTCTTT.

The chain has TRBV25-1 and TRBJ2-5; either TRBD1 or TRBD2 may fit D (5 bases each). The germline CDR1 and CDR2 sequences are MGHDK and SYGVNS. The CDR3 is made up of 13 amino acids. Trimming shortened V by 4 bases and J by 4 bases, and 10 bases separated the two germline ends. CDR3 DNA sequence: TGTGCCAGCAGTGCGGCAGGGACAGAGACCCAGTACTTC. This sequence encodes CASSAAGTETQYF.

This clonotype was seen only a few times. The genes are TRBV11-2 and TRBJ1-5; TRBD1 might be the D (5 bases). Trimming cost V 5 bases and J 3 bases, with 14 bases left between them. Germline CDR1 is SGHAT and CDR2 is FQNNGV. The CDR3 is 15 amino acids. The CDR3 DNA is TGTGCCAGCAGCCCAGACCGGGACCTCAATCAGCCCCAGCATTTT. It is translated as CASSPDRDLNQPQHF.

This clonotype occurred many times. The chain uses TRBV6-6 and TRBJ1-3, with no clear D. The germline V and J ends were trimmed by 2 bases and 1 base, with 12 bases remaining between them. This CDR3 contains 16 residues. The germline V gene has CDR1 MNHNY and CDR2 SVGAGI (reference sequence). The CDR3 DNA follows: TGTGCCAGCAGTTACCGGGCAGGAGGGTCTGGAAACACCATATATTTT. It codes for CASSYRAGGSGNTIYF.

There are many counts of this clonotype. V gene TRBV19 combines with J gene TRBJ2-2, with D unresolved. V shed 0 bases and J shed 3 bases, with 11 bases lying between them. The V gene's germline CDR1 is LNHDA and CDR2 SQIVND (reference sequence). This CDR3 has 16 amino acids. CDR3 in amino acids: CASSIDLGRHTGELFF. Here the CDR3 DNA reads TGTGCCAGTAGTATAGATCTAGGGCGGCACACCGGGGAGCTGTTTTTT.

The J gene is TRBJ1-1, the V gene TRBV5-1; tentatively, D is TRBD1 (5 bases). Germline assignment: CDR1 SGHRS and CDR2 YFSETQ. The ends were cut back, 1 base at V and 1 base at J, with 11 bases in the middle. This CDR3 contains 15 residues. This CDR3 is CASSLMGPANTEAFF. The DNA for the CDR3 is TGCGCCAGCAGCTTGATGGGGCCAGCGAACACTGAAGCTTTCTTT.

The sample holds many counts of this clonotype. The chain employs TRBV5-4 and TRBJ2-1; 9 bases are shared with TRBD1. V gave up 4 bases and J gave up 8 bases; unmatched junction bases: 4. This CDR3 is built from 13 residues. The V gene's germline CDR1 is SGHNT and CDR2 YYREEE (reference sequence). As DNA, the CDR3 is TGTGCCAGCAGCGGGGACAGGGCCGATGAGCAGTTCTTC. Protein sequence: CASSGDRADEQFF.

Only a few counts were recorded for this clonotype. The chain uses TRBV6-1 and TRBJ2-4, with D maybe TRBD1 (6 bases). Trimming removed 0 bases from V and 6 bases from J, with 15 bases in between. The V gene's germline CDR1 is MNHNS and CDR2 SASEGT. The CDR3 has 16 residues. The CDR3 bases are TGTGCCAGCAGTGAAGCGGGGGCAAGGCCCTCAAACATTCAGTACTTC. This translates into CASSEAGARPSNIQYF.